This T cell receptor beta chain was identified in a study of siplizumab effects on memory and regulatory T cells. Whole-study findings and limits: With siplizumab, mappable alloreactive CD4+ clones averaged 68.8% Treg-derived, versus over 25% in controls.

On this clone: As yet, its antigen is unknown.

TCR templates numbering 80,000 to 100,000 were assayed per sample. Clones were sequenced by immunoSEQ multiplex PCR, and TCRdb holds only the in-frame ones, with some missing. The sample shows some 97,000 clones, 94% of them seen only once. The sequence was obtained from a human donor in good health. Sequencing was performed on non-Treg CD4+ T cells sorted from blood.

For the CDR3, the DNA is TGTGCCAGCAGTTTATCCGGCAGGTCAGAGACCCAGTACTTC. This codes for CASSLSGRSETQYF. J is TRBJ2-5 and V is TRBV28; D call uncertain. This CDR3 comprises 14 residues. V was cut by 1 base and J by 4 bases, with 10 bases left in between. Germline assignment: CDR1 MDHEN and CDR2 SYDVKM. Full variable domain (outside the CDR3, taken from reference TRBV28 and TRBJ2-5): DVKVTQSSRYLVKRTGEKVFLECVQDMDHENMFWYRQDPGLGLRLIYFSYDVKMKEKGDIPEGYSVSREKKERFSLILESASTNQTSMYLCASSLSGRSETQYFGPGTRLLVL.